Shown below are 27 T cell receptor beta chains from a single sample sequenced in a study of blood T cells in healthy people across ages. Primed by a sample-barcoded 5' primer and a J-beta primer mix, a second PCR proceeded for about 7 to 11 cycles. A single record per CDR3 protein comes from TCRdb applying MiXCR to the 5' RACE reads. Found here are 1.5 million to 2 million distinct CDR3 sequences, under 30% of them singletons; the top ten hold about 8%. Sequenced: blood. The receptors shown here come from a woman in her 30s in good health.

This clonotype has a handful of counts. The chain couples TRBV29-1 to TRBJ2-1; no clear D gene. V lost 1 base to trimming and J lost 8 bases, with 12 bases between them. Germline CDR1 SQVTM, CDR2 ANQGSEA. The CDR3 is made up of 13 amino acids. DNA for the CDR3: TGCAGCGTTGAAGTGTTCGAGTTCGATGAGCAGTTCTTC. Amino acids: CSVEVFEFDEQFF.

This clonotype was seen a few times. The chain links TRBV7-2 to TRBJ2-3; 12 bases are a match to TRBD2. With 5 bases clipped from V and 2 bases from J, the junction kept 5 bases outside the gene matches. Germline V gives CDR1 SGHTA, CDR2 FQGNSA. The CDR3 totals 16 residues. CDR3 nucleotides: TGTGCCAGCAGCACCCGACTAGCGGGAGCCACAGATACGCAGTATTTT. This encodes CASSTRLAGATDTQYF.

This clonotype was found many times. The DNA for the CDR3 is TGTGCCAGCGAACAGGGGGCAGGAGAAAAACTGTTTTTT. Translated, it gives CASEQGAGEKLFF. This rearrangement joins TRBV5-5 to TRBJ1-4, with 9 bases fitting TRBD1. The V gene's germline CDR1 is SGHKS and CDR2 YYEKEE (reference sequence). J lost 8 bases, V lost 7 bases, and 6 bases had no gene match. There are 13 residues in the CDR3.

As regards this clonotype: This may be a read error: a much more frequent sequence differs by one nucleotide. This chain joins TRBV12-3 or TRBV12-4 and TRBJ1-2; a possible D gene is TRBD1 (5 bases). The CDR3 has 13 residues. CDR3 DNA sequence: TGTGCCAGCAGCCAAAGGGACCTCTATGGCCACACCTTC. Amino acids: CASSQRDLYGHTF.

The chain links TRBV11-2 to TRBJ2-1, with 7 nucleotides matching TRBD1. Germline V gene data show CDR1 as SGHAT and CDR2 as FQNNGV. The CDR3 has 16 amino acids. The V gene end was trimmed by 0 bases and the J gene end by 4 bases; junction bases not matched to a gene: 6. Here the CDR3 DNA reads TGTGCCAGCAGCTTAGAAGGGGACAGCCTGTACAATGAGCAGTTCTTC. Encoded protein: CASSLEGDSLYNEQFF.

This clonotype was seen at least ten times. The J gene is TRBJ2-6, the V gene TRBV28, with D uncertain. CDR1 MDHEN and CDR2 SYDVKM come from the germline V gene. The CDR3 runs 15 residues. Trimming shortened V by 5 bases and J by 0 bases, and 8 bases separated the two germline ends. CDR3 protein: CASSGFGSGANVLTF. CDR3 sequence (DNA): TGTGCCAGCAGTGGCTTCGGCTCTGGGGCCAACGTCCTGACTTTC.

As concerns this clonotype: This may stem from a read error, because a much larger clone lies one nucleotide away. The V gene is TRBV6-6, the J gene TRBJ2-1; no clear D gene. The end of the DNA is better explained by TRBJ2-7, so the J call may be wrong. Per the germline V gene, CDR1 is MNHNY and CDR2 is SVGAGI (reference sequence). The CDR3 contains 16 residues. The CDR3 sequence: CASSPPPPSSYNEQYF. In DNA, the CDR3 is TGTGCCAGCAGTCCCCCTCCGCCGAGCTCCTACAATGAGCAGTACTTC.

In this sample, this clonotype turned up a few times. The genes are TRBV12-3 or TRBV12-4 and TRBJ2-3; TRBD2 agrees at 8 bases. V shed 2 bases, J shed 7 bases, and the junction held 5 bases outside the gene matches. The CDR3 runs 14 residues. In DNA, the CDR3 is TGTGCCAGCAGTTTATACGGGGGGGCCAATACGCAGTATTTT. Amino acids: CASSLYGGANTQYF.

CDR3 sequence reads: CASSYPGGRTDTQYF. For the CDR3, the DNA is TGCGCCAGCAGCTACCCGGGGGGGCGCACAGATACGCAGTATTTT. The chain is built from TRBV5-1 and TRBJ2-3; 8 bases are shared with TRBD2. The CDR3 length is 15 residues. Per germline, CDR1 SGHRS and CDR2 YFSETQ. With V trimmed by 3 bases and J by 1 base, 4 bases remained unmatched. The whole variable domain, remainder taken from reference TRBV5-1 and TRBJ2-3, is KAGVTQTPRYLIKTRGQQVTLSCSPISGHRSVSWYQQTPGQGLQFLFEYFSETQRNKGNFPGRFSGRQFSNSRSEMNVSTLELGDSALYLCASSYPGGRTDTQYFGPGTRLTVL.

This clonotype was counted many times. J is TRBJ1-2 and V is TRBV6-6, with D perhaps TRBD1 (6 bases). This CDR3 comprises 14 residues. Trimming stripped 5 bases from V and 2 bases from J, with 12 bases between. Germline CDR1 is MNHNY and CDR2 is SVGAGI (reference sequence). The CDR3 nucleotides are TGTGCCAGCAGTCCATCCCAGGGGAACTATGGCTACACCTTC. Translation gives CASSPSQGNYGYTF.

This clonotype has just a few counts. The CDR3 DNA is TGCAGCGTTGCCGACAGGGGGGGGTCCTACAATGAGCAGTTCTTC. Residues: CSVADRGGSYNEQFF. The J gene is TRBJ2-1, the V gene TRBV29-1; 9 nucleotides agree with TRBD1. Trimming removed 4 bases from V and 1 base from J; junction bases left unmatched: 5. Per the germline V gene, CDR1 is SQVTM and CDR2 is ANQGSEA. This CDR3 contains 15 residues.

This chain connects TRBV5-5 to TRBJ2-5; TRBD1 or TRBD2 may be the D gene (6 bases each). TRBJ2-7 explains the end of the DNA better; the J call may be wrong. From germline, CDR1 is SGHKS and CDR2 YYEKEE (reference sequence). This CDR3 has 15 residues. The CDR3 spells CASSTTGRSYDEQYF. CDR3 nucleotide sequence: TGTGCCAGCAGCACCACAGGGAGGTCCTACGACGAGCAGTACTTC.

In its sample, this clonotype was seen many times. The rearrangement uses TRBV7-2 and TRBJ2-3; a possible D gene is TRBD2 (5 bases). The length of the CDR3 is 14 residues. Germline V lookup: CDR1 SGHTA, CDR2 FQGNSA. V was cut by 5 bases and J by 4 bases, with 13 bases left in between. The CDR3 region is CASSQNSVADTQYF. The DNA of the CDR3 is TGTGCCAGCAGCCAAAATAGCGTGGCAGATACGCAGTATTTT.

This clonotype has more than one count but fewer than ten. The J gene is TRBJ2-1, the V gene TRBV5-1, with 12 nucleotides matching TRBD1. Germline CDR1 is SGHRS and CDR2 is YFSETQ. Trimming removed 4 bases from V and 2 bases from J; junction bases left unmatched: 7. The CDR3 has 17 residues. CDR3 DNA sequence: TGCGCCAGCAGCCCGGGACAGGGGGCTATCGCCTACAATGAGCAGTTCTTC. This codes for CASSPGQGAIAYNEQFF.

This clonotype was detected only a few times. The V and J genes are TRBV9 and TRBJ2-7; 7 nucleotides agree with TRBD1. The trim removed 4 bases at V and 1 base at J, leaving 8 bases unmatched. The CDR3 is 15 amino acids. Looked up from germline, CDR1 is SGDLS and CDR2 is YYNGEE. CDR3 nucleotides: TGTGCCAGCAGCTTCGGTTGGGACAGATCCTACGAGCAGTACTTC. Amino acid sequence: CASSFGWDRSYEQYF.

The chain has TRBV5-1 and TRBJ2-7; D is possibly TRBD2 (5 bases). From germline, CDR1 is SGHRS and CDR2 YFSETQ. Trimming pared 7 bases from V and 9 bases from J, leaving 17 bases between. CDR3 size: 12 residues. The CDR3 loop is CASHDRGSGQYF. Here the CDR3 DNA reads TGCGCCAGCCACGATCGGGGTTCTGGGCAGTACTTC.

The chain recombines TRBV14 with TRBJ2-5; D is ambiguous. Germline lookup yields CDR1 SGHDN and CDR2 FVKESK. CDR3 length: 15 residues. Between the trimmed V and J ends, which lost 2 bases and 2 bases, there was a span of 12 bases. CDR3 in amino acids: CASSQSWQQQETQYF. CDR3 DNA: TGTGCCAGCAGCCAATCGTGGCAACAACAAGAGACCCAGTACTTC. The complete variable domain, with remaining parts taken from reference TRBV14 and TRBJ2-5, reads EAGVTQFPSHSVIEKGQTVTLRCDPISGHDNLYWYRRVMGKEIKFLLHFVKESKQDESGMPNNRFLAERTGGTYSTLKVQPAELEDSGVYFCASSQSWQQQETQYFGPGTRLLVL.

This clonotype was detected many times. The genes are TRBV5-1 and TRBJ2-5, with TRBD2 matching 10 bases. The CDR3 spans 15 residues. With V trimmed by 2 bases and J by 5 bases, 6 bases remained unmatched. Germline V gene sequence: CDR1 SGHRS, CDR2 YFSETQ. The CDR3 loop is CASSFQRGGQETQYF. DNA of the CDR3: TGCGCCAGCAGCTTTCAGCGGGGGGGCCAGGAGACCCAGTACTTC.

This CDR3 reads CSAGGGRGNYGYTF. The CDR3 region has the DNA TGCAGTGCTGGGGGTGGCAGGGGTAACTATGGCTACACCTTC. The V and J genes are TRBV20-1 and TRBJ1-2; tentatively, D is TRBD1 (6 bases). The CDR3 runs to 14 residues. Germline V lookup: CDR1 DFQATT, CDR2 SNEGSKA (reference sequence). The V end lost 5 bases, the J end lost 1 base, and 14 bases lay between the germline ends.

V is TRBV7-2 and J is TRBJ1-2; D may be TRBD1 (6 bases). CDR3 length equals 14 residues. The V gene's germline CDR1 is SGHTA and CDR2 FQGNSA. V was shortened by 4 bases and J by 3 bases, with 12 bases between the two germline ends. The CDR3 bases are TGTGCCAGCAGCTCACCCCAGGGGTACTATGGCTACACCTTC. Translation gives CASSSPQGYYGYTF.

This clonotype came up many times. V and J are TRBV5-1 and TRBJ2-5, with 11 positions matching TRBD1. The germline CDR1 and CDR2 sequences are SGHRS and YFSETQ. The CDR3 length is 16 residues. Unmatched junction bases numbered 5, after V lost 0 bases and J lost 4 bases. The CDR3 DNA sequence: TGCGCCAGCAGCTTGGTAGGGACAGGGGGATCAGAGACCCAGTACTTC. Amino acids: CASSLVGTGGSETQYF.

The genes are TRBV12-5 and TRBJ2-5, with 8 positions matching TRBD2. The germline V gene has CDR1 LGHNT and CDR2 FRNRAP. After removal of 6 bases from V and 5 bases from J, the junction contained 5 bases not matched to a gene. This CDR3 contains 13 residues. CDR3 region: CASGASGLETQYF. The CDR3 nucleotides are TGTGCTAGTGGGGCTAGCGGGTTGGAGACCCAGTACTTC.

This sequence joins TRBV5-1 and TRBJ2-3; 11 bases are a match to TRBD1. Trimming cost V 4 bases and J 7 bases; bases outside gene matches: 5. Germline CDR1 SGHRS, CDR2 YFSETQ. This CDR3 has 14 amino acids. The CDR3, as DNA: TGCGCCAGCAGCACGGGACAGGGGGTGAATACGCAGTATTTT. It encodes CASSTGQGVNTQYF.

The chain links TRBV7-9 to TRBJ2-5; D may be TRBD2 (5 bases). Germline V CDR1 and CDR2: SEHNR, FQNEAQ (reference sequence). The V end was cut by 1 base, the J end by 5 bases, with 11 bases between. The CDR3 runs to 14 residues. CDR3 residues: CASSLVVGDETQYF. In nucleotides, the CDR3 is TGTGCCAGCAGCTTAGTAGTCGGGGATGAGACCCAGTACTTC.

In this sample, this clonotype turned up many times. The rearrangement uses TRBV20-1 and TRBJ1-2, with 7 bases identical to TRBD1. The junction had 8 bases not matched to a gene; V was cut back by 0 bases and J by 7 bases. This CDR3 has 14 amino acids. Germline loops: CDR1 DFQATT, CDR2 SNEGSKA (reference sequence). CDR3 residues: CSARDTRGRRGYTF. The CDR3 DNA follows: TGCAGTGCTAGAGATACAAGGGGGCGGCGTGGCTACACCTTC.

This rearrangement joins TRBV7-2 to TRBJ2-1; D uncertain. The CDR3 is made up of 15 amino acids. Trimming took 7 bases from V and 0 from J, leaving 13 bases between them. The germline V gene has CDR1 SGHTA and CDR2 FQGNSA. The CDR3: CASNLQISSYNEQFF. In nucleotides, the CDR3 is TGTGCCAGCAACCTCCAAATAAGCTCCTACAATGAGCAGTTCTTC.

This clonotype was picked up many times. The chain couples TRBV5-1 to TRBJ2-7; 11 positions match TRBD2. Germline CDR1 reads SGHRS; CDR2 reads YFSETQ. V gave up 4 bases and J gave up 7 bases; unmatched junction bases: 10. The CDR3 extends over 15 amino acids. CDR3 protein: CASSPAGLAAGEQYF. CDR3 coding DNA: TGCGCCAGCAGCCCAGCGGGACTAGCGGCGGGGGAGCAGTACTTC.